Reported below is one TCR beta chain. The sample is drawn from a study of control samples from healthy donors and cancer patients. Clones were sequenced by immunoSEQ multiplex PCR, and TCRdb holds only the in-frame ones, with some missing. Recorded for this sample: approximately 190,000 clones. Trimming at V came to 1 base and at J to 7 bases, leaving 5 bases not matched to a gene. Germline-derived CDR1 and CDR2 are LGHNA and YNFKEQ. CDR3 length equals 14 residues. The source is a woman aged 30 to 39 in good health. The rearrangement joins TRBV4-2 to TRBJ1-2; 8 positions agree with TRBD1. Input material: blood. The CDR3 DNA is TGTGCCAGCAGCCAAGTCTCAGGGGGCGGTGGCTACACCTTC. Amino acid sequence: CASSQVSGGGGYTF.